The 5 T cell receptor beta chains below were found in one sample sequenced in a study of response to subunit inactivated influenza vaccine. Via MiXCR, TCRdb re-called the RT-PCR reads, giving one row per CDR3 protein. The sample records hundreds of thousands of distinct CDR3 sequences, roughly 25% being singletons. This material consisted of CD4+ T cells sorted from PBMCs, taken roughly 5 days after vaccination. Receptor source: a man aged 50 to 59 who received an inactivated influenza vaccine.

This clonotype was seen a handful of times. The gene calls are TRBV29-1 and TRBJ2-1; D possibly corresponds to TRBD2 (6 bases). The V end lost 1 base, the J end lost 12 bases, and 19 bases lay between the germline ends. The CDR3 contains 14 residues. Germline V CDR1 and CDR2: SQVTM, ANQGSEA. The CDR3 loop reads CSVEGGERKKGQFF. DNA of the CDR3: TGCAGCGTTGAAGGGGGGGAGAGGAAAAAGGGGCAGTTCTTC.

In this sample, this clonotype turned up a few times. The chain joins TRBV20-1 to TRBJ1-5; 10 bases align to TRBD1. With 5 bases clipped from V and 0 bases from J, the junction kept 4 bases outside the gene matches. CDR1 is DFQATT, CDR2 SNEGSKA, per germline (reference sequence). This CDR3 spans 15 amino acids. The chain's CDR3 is CSARTGGVSNQPQHF. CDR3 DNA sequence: TGCAGTGCTCGGACAGGGGGAGTTAGCAATCAGCCCCAGCATTTT.

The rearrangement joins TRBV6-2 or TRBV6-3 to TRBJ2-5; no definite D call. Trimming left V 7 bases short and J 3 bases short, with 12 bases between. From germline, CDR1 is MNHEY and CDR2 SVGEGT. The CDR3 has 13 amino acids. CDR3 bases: TGTGCCAGCACCGGATGGCAGAAAGAGACCCAGTACTTC. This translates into CASTGWQKETQYF.

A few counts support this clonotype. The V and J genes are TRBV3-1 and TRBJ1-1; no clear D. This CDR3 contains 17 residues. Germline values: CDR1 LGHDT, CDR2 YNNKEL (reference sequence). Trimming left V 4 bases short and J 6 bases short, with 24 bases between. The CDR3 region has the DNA TGTGCCAGCAGCCCGACCGGCACAACCCGAGGGAGGGCTGAAGCTTTCTTT. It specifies CASSPTGTTRGRAEAFF.

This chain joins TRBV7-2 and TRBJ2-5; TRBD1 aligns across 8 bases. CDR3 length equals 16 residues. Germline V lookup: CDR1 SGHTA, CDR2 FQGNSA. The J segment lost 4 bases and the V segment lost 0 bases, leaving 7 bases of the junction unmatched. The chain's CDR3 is CASSLARGQGAETQYF. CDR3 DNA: TGTGCCAGCAGCTTAGCTAGGGGGCAGGGGGCAGAGACCCAGTACTTC.